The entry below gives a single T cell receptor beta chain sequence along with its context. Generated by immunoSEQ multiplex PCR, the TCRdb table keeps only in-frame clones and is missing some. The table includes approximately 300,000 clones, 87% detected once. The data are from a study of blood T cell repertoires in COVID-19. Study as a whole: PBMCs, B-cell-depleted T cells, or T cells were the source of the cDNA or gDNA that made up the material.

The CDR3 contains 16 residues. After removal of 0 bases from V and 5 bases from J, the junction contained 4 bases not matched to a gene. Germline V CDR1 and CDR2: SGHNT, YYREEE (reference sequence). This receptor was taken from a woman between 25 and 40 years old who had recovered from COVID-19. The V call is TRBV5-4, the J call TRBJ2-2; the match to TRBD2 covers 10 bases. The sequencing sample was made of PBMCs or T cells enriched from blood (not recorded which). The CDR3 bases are TGTGCCAGCAGCTTGGATCCAGCGGGGGGGACCGGGGAGCTGTTTTTT. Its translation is CASSLDPAGGTGELFF.